The source of this TCR beta chain is a study of OX40 agonist ivuxolimab in advanced cancers. Study at large: Subjects had a mean age of around 60 years, with a range of roughly 20 to 79; roughly 80% were male.

Repertoires were generated with immunoSEQ multiplex PCR, while TCRdb's copy carries only in-frame clones and drops some. The table includes almost 50,000 clones, about 76% detected once. This CDR3 is 17 amino acids long. Trimming took 2 bases from V and 5 from J, leaving 20 bases between them. The germline CDR1 and CDR2 sequences are SGDLS and YYNGEE. The receptor was isolated from an adult with an advanced solid tumor such as melanoma, head and neck, liver or kidney cancer. The sequencing used CD4+ or CD8+ T cells sorted from blood, collected in a trial of the OX40 agonist ivuxolimab. The genes are TRBV9 and TRBJ2-1, with D possibly being TRBD1 or TRBD2 (5 bases each). CDR3 DNA sequence: TGTGCCAGCAGCGTGGAAAAGATCGGGCAGGGAGACAATGAGCAGTTCTTC. Translating it yields CASSVEKIGQGDNEQFF. Filled out from reference TRBV9 and TRBJ2-1, the complete variable domain reads DSGVTQTPKHLITATGQRVTLRCSPRSGDLSVYWYQQSLDQGLQFLIQYYNGEERAKGNILERFSAQQFPDLHSELNLSSLELGDSALYFCASSVEKIGQGDNEQFFGPGTRLTVL.